This T cell receptor (beta chain) was identified during a study of PD-1 blockade in classical Hodgkin lymphoma. Study in general: Nivolumab dosed at 3 mg/kg went to patients intravenously every 2 weeks.

General study findings and limits: Compared with healthy donors, newly diagnosed patients reportedly showed lower baseline TCR diversity. TCR diversity in CD4+, not CD8+, cells rose significantly by C4D1. Initiation of nivolumab under 1 year after ASCT led to exclusion of patients.

After removal of 4 bases from V and 15 bases from J, the junction contained 8 bases not matched to a gene. Looked up from germline, CDR1 is MGHRA and CDR2 is YSYEKL. The CDR3 extends over 14 amino acids. Only in-frame clones appear in the TCRdb table, and some are missing; sequencing was by immunoSEQ multiplex PCR. This table has about 33,000 clones, about 70% appearing once. Time point of the sample: cycle 4 day 1 (C4D1), after 6 weeks of nivolumab. Brentuximab vedotin exposure varied among the patients, all of whom had relapsed after autologous stem cell transplantation. To note about this clone: Antigen: not known.

The chain is built from TRBV4-1 and TRBJ2-1; TRBD2 matches 14 bases. The sample in question was peripheral blood mononuclear cells (PBMCs), obtained before the fourth cycle of nivolumab. The TCR was taken from a human donor with classical Hodgkin lymphoma. The CDR3 DNA sequence: TGCGCCAGCAGCCCGAGACTAGCGGGGGGGCCGGCGTTCTTC. It encodes CASSPRLAGGPAFF.